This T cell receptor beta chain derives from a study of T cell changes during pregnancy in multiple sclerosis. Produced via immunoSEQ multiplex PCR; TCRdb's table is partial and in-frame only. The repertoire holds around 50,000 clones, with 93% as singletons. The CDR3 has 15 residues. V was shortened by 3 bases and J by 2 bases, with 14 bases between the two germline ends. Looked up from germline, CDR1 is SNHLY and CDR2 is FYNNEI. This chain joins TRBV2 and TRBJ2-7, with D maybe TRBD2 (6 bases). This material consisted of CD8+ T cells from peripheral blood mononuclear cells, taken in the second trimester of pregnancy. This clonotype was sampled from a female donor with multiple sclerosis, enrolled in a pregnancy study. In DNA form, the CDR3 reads TGTGCCAGCAGTGAGGGACTGAGTACCCCCTACGAGCAGTACTTC. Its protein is CASSEGLSTPYEQYF.